A few counts support the clone carrying this T cell receptor beta chain. The study separated CD4+ cells into CD45RA+ naive and CD45RA-negative memory subsets. In the original workflow: Without quality scores, immunoSEQ junctional reads could not be filtered like full-length reads. Profiling relied on immunoSEQ multiplex PCR, and the TCRdb table lists in-frame clones only, not all of them. That table is the source of V, J and clone size, and D and trimming were worked out from the DNA. Of hundreds of thousands of clones listed, 55% to 85% are singletons. The entry originates in a study of shared clonotypes between healthy human individuals. Germline CDR1 and CDR2: SGHAT and FQNNGV. This CDR3 is 14 amino acids long. The V and J ends lost 5 bases and 6 bases, in that order; junction bases with no gene match: 8.

The chain joins TRBV11-2 to TRBJ1-1; TRBD1 aligns across 8 bases. This sequence was found in a woman aged 25 to 39 in good health. The sequenced sample consisted of memory CD4+ T cells sorted from blood. Subset here: CD45RA-negative fraction. CDR3 sequence: CASSLGQGRAEAFF. The CDR3, as DNA: TGTGCCAGCAGCCTCGGACAGGGCCGGGCTGAAGCTTTCTTT.